The present entry profiles one T cell receptor (beta chain) with its context. This specimen belongs to a study of blood T cell repertoires in COVID-19. Study summary: Sites in the United States, Italy and Spain provided acute and convalescent COVID-19 samples. PBMCs, B-cell-depleted T cells, or T cells provided the cDNA or gDNA that made up the material.

Source study methods: Reference gene primer amplification gave nucleated cell count estimates. The protocol was immunoSEQ multiplex PCR, while the TCRdb copy is restricted to in-frame clones and leaves out a portion. V and J calls and clone size are as listed in that table; D and trimming were resolved from the DNA. This table has about 35,000 clones, approximately 89% appearing once. Trimming removed 0 bases at V and 4 bases at J, with 13 bases between. CDR1 is SGHRS and CDR2 is YFSETQ in the germline V gene. The CDR3 length is 15 residues. The V and J genes are TRBV5-1 and TRBJ2-5; tentatively, D is TRBD2 (6 bases). The receptor's source is a man in his fifties or sixties with active COVID-19. Sequenced sample: peripheral blood. CDR3 in DNA: TGCGCCAGCAGCTTGGGTCAGGTGGGGGGAGAGACCCAGTACTTC. Translation: CASSLGQVGGETQYF.